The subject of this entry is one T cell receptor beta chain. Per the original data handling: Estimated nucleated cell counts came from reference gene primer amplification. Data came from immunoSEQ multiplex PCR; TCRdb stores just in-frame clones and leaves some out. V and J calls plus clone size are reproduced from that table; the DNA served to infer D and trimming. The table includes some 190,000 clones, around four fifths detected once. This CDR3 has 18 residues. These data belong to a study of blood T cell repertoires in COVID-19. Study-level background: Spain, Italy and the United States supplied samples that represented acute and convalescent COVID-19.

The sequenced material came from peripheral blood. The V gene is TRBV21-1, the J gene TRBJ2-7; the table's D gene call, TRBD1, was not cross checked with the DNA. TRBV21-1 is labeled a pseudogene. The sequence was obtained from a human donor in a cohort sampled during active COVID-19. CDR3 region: CASSNLYRGRFLGYEQYV. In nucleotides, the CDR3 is TGTGCCAGCAGCAACTTATACAGGGGCAGATTTCTAGGCTACGAGCAGTACGTC.